Given below is one T cell receptor (beta chain) in context. This entry is derived from a study of blood T cell repertoires in COVID-19. The assay was immunoSEQ multiplex PCR, and TCRdb's table has in-frame clones only and misses some. This table holds about 60,000 clones, roughly 85% found once. This CDR3 is built from 13 residues. Trimming removed 1 base from V and 4 bases from J; junction bases left unmatched: 3. Germline CDR1 GTSNPN, CDR2 SVGIG (reference sequence). The TCR originated in a human donor in a cohort sampled during active COVID-19. The sample was peripheral blood. The rearrangement joins TRBV30 to TRBJ1-2; 7 bases match TRBD1. The DNA for the CDR3 is TGTGCCTGGAGTGGACAGGGCCGCTATGGCTACACCTTC. Translated, it gives CAWSGQGRYGYTF.